This TCR beta chain appears in the sequencing data of a study of CD8 T cells in ankylosing spondylitis. The study, taken as a whole, reports: Blood from ankylosing spondylitis patients appeared to carry a characteristic roughly 8-variant TCR beta motif. Disease-linked clones proved CD8+ and comparatively uncommon in peripheral blood.

About this clonotype itself: No antigen is known for it.

Germline V CDR1 and CDR2: LGHNA, YNFKEQ. The CDR3 is 21 amino acids. With 2 bases clipped from V and 6 bases from J, the junction kept 24 bases outside the gene matches. TCRdb recomputed calls from the 5' RACE reads with MiXCR, one row per CDR3 protein. The table records 150,000 to 200,000 distinct CDR3 sequences, 25% to 35% of them present only once. Sequencing input: synovial fluid, either unsorted or a sorted T cell fraction (not recorded which). The sequence was collected from a male donor with ankylosing spondylitis. The gene calls are TRBV4-2 and TRBJ2-1, with TRBD2 matching 8 bases. The CDR3 region is CASSQPRGAGVMGKRANEQFF. The CDR3 region has the DNA TGTGCCAGCAGCCAACCCCGAGGAGCGGGAGTAATGGGGAAGAGGGCCAATGAGCAGTTCTTC.